These 26 T cell receptor beta chains were sequenced from one sample in a study of T cells in localized non-small cell lung cancer. Sequencing was performed with immunoSEQ multiplex PCR; in TCRdb, only in-frame clones are kept and a portion is missing. The sample has about 92,000 clones; roughly 93% are singletons. The sample in question was PBMCs, obtained before any cancer treatment. These receptors were collected from a woman aged 35 to 70 with stage II squamous cell lung carcinoma.

This CDR3 is CASSGVRGNTEAFF. The CDR3 coding sequence is TGTGCCAGCAGCGGTGTAAGGGGGAACACTGAAGCTTTCTTT. V usage is TRBV5-4 and J usage is TRBJ1-1, with a tentative D call TRBD1 (5 bases). V lost 4 bases to trimming and J lost 1 base, with 11 bases between them. CDR1 and CDR2 (germline): SGHNT, YYREEE (reference sequence). The CDR3 runs 14 residues.

J is TRBJ1-2 and V is TRBV7-6; tentative D call: TRBD1 (5 bases). The CDR3 covers 15 residues. V lost 4 bases and J lost 4, with 16 bases in between. Germline V gives CDR1 SGHVS, CDR2 FNYEAQ. CDR3 bases: TGTGCCAGCAGCTCCTGGGGTGTTACAGGCTATGGCTACACCTTC. Encoded protein: CASSSWGVTGYGYTF.

The V call is TRBV27, the J call TRBJ2-7; D remains unclear. Germline V gene sequence: CDR1 MNHEY, CDR2 SMNVEV (reference sequence). V was shortened by 2 bases and J by 1 base, with 3 bases between the two germline ends. CDR3 length: 12 residues. This CDR3 reads CASSLLSYEQYF. The DNA of the CDR3 is TGTGCCAGCAGTTTACTTTCCTACGAGCAGTACTTC.

CDR3 in DNA: TGTGCCAGCAGCGCCCAACCCCTCCCAGGCCTAGCTCATGAGCAGTTCTTC. Translated, it gives CASSAQPLPGLAHEQFF. V and J are TRBV5-4 and TRBJ2-1, with D possibly TRBD2 on 5 matching bases. There are 17 residues in the CDR3. Germline loops: CDR1 SGHNT, CDR2 YYREEE (reference sequence). V was trimmed by 4 bases and J by 8 bases, leaving 25 bases between them.

The sample holds one count of this clone. The chain couples TRBV7-7 to TRBJ2-7; 9 bases are a match to TRBD1. Trimming cost V 5 bases and J 7 bases; bases outside gene matches: 9. In germline, CDR1 is SSHAT, CDR2 FNYEAQ (reference sequence). The CDR3 length is 14 residues. CDR3 in DNA: TGTGCCAGCAGCCCGGGACAGGGAAGGAGGGAGCAGTACTTC. It codes for CASSPGQGRREQYF.

V usage is TRBV6-1 and J usage is TRBJ1-6; D is unresolved. CDR3 length: 14 amino acids. Trimming cost V 2 bases and J 7 bases, with 9 bases left between them. Germline CDR1 reads MNHNS; CDR2 reads SASEGT. The CDR3 DNA reads TGTGCCAGCAGTGAAATGACGGGAAATTCACCCCTCCACTTT. Translation gives CASSEMTGNSPLHF.

The chain employs TRBV7-8 and TRBJ1-2; D gene uncertain. Germline V gene sequence: CDR1 SGHVS, CDR2 FQNEAQ. V dropped 1 base and J dropped 2 bases, with 8 bases sitting between them. The CDR3 spans 14 residues. The CDR3 region has the DNA TGTGCCAGCAGCTTAGGAACACTCAACTATGGCTACACCTTC. Protein: CASSLGTLNYGYTF.

The rearrangement links TRBV27 to TRBJ1-1; D remains unclear. V was shortened by 6 bases and J by 1 base, with 12 bases between the two germline ends. Germline lookup yields CDR1 MNHEY and CDR2 SMNVEV (reference sequence). This CDR3 has 14 residues. The CDR3 loop reads CASRGGGKNTEAFF. In nucleotides, the CDR3 is TGTGCCAGCAGGGGAGGCGGGAAGAACACTGAAGCTTTCTTT.

The chain couples TRBV7-2 to TRBJ2-7; TRBD1 aligns across 7 bases. Trimming took 3 bases from V and 4 from J; bases not matched to a gene: 21. The CDR3 runs to 19 residues. Looked up from germline, CDR1 is SGHTA and CDR2 is FQGNSA. CDR3 in amino acids: CASSFPMGTNRDSKYEQYF. The DNA for the CDR3 is TGTGCCAGCAGCTTCCCCATGGGTACAAACCGGGACAGCAAGTACGAGCAGTACTTC.

This rearrangement joins TRBV18 to TRBJ1-6; 7 positions match TRBD1. Germline-derived CDR1 and CDR2 are KGHSH and LQKENI. V dropped 5 bases and J dropped 7; count of bases not matched to a gene: 2. The CDR3 consists of 13 residues. In nucleotides, the CDR3 is TGTGCCAGCTCAGGGACAGACAATTCACCCCTCCACTTT. Translated: CASSGTDNSPLHF.

The V gene is TRBV21-1, the J gene TRBJ1-6; the DNA was not compared with TRBD1, the D call given in the table. TRBV21-1 is assigned pseudogene status. This CDR3 contains 19 residues. The DNA of the CDR3 is TGTGCCAGCAGCAAAGGTAGCGGCTTAGACAGGGGGGTGAGTTCACCCCTCCACTTT. This codes for CASSKGSGLDRGVSSPLHF.

This rearrangement joins TRBV6-5 to TRBJ1-2; D is perhaps TRBD1 (6 bases). This CDR3 has 14 amino acids. CDR1 and CDR2 (germline): MNHEY, SVGAGI. The V gene lost 7 bases and the J gene lost 4 bases, with 16 bases spanning the gap. The CDR3: CASTHQTGAYGYTF. CDR3 DNA: TGTGCCAGCACCCACCAGACAGGAGCCTATGGCTACACCTTC.

This chain connects TRBV19 to TRBJ2-2; TRBD2 might be the D (6 bases). Germline V CDR1 and CDR2: LNHDA, SQIVND (reference sequence). CDR3 length: 16 residues. V lost 4 bases to trimming and J lost 1 base, with 13 bases between them. CDR3 sequence reads: CASSTRAGRNTGELFF. The CDR3 coding sequence is TGTGCCAGTAGTACCAGGGCGGGAAGGAACACCGGGGAGCTGTTTTTT.

The chain joins TRBV29-1 to TRBJ1-3; TRBD1 matches 8 bases. The CDR3 sequence is 12 residues long. V trimming: 6 bases; J trimming: 4 bases; junction bases outside the gene matches: 2. The germline CDR1 and CDR2 sequences are SQVTM and ANQGSEA. The CDR3 reads CSVGQGGNTIYF. The CDR3 DNA is TGCAGCGTCGGACAGGGCGGAAACACCATATATTTT. Variable domain in full (rest from reference TRBV29-1 and TRBJ1-3): SAVISQKPSRDICQRGTSLTIQCQVDSQVTMMFWYRQQPGQSLTLIATANQGSEATYESGFVIDKFPISRPNLTFSTLTVSNMSPEDSSIYLCSVGQGGNTIYFGEGSWLTVV.

V and J are TRBV7-2 and TRBJ2-3, with 9 positions matching TRBD1. The length of the CDR3 is 15 residues. Trimming removed 5 bases from V and 3 bases from J; junction bases left unmatched: 6. The germline V gene has CDR1 SGHTA and CDR2 FQGNSA. The DNA of the CDR3 is TGTGCCAGCAGCACCGGGACAGGGAGAACAGATACGCAGTATTTT. It yields the protein CASSTGTGRTDTQYF.

V and J are TRBV19 and TRBJ2-1; 14 nucleotides line up with TRBD2. This CDR3 region has 16 residues. Per the germline V gene, CDR1 is LNHDA and CDR2 is SQIVND (reference sequence). V shed 2 bases, J shed 7 bases, and the junction held 4 bases outside the gene matches. The CDR3 nucleotides read TGTGCCAGTAGTATACCCCGGACTAGCGGGGGGAATGAGCAGTTCTTC. Translation gives CASSIPRTSGGNEQFF.

This clone was observed a single time. This chain links TRBV6-6 with TRBJ2-5; maybe TRBD1 (6 bases). Germline values: CDR1 MNHNY, CDR2 SVGAGI (reference sequence). This CDR3 spans 14 amino acids. V lost 0 bases and J 6 bases, leaving 11 bases between the germline ends. CDR3 sequence reads: CASSYSTGWQTQYF. The CDR3 region has the DNA TGTGCCAGCAGTTACTCTACAGGGTGGCAGACCCAGTACTTC.

This rearrangement joins TRBV27 to TRBJ2-7; D may be TRBD1 or TRBD2 (6 bases each). Trimming pared 6 bases from V and 3 bases from J, leaving 18 bases between. Germline V lookup: CDR1 MNHEY, CDR2 SMNVEV (reference sequence). The CDR3 contains 15 residues. The CDR3 sequence: CASRTSSGAIYEQYF. The CDR3 DNA follows: TGTGCCAGCAGAACCTCCTCGGGGGCCATCTACGAGCAGTACTTC.

The gene calls are TRBV30 and TRBJ2-5; unclear D gene. Between the trimmed V and J ends, which lost 1 base and 5 bases, there was a span of 11 bases. Germline V gene lookup returns CDR1 GTSNPN and CDR2 SVGIG (reference sequence). The CDR3 contains 13 residues. CDR3 sequence (DNA): TGTGCCTGGAGTGCGATAGACCGGGAGACCCAGTACTTC. It is translated as CAWSAIDRETQYF. Supplemented by reference TRBV30 and TRBJ2-5, the full variable domain reads SQTIHQWPATLVQPVGSPLSLECTVEGTSNPNLYWYRQAAGRGLQLLFYSVGIGQISSEVPQNLSASRPQDRQFILSSKKLLLSDSGFYLCAWSAIDRETQYFGPGTRLLVL.

The chain couples TRBV27 to TRBJ1-5; 7 bases fit TRBD1. This CDR3 contains 15 residues. The germline V gene has CDR1 MNHEY and CDR2 SMNVEV (reference sequence). J gave up 3 bases and V 6 bases, and 8 bases lay outside the gene matches. CDR3 in DNA: TGTGCCAGCAGCCTGACAGGGTCTCACAATCAGCCCCAGCATTTT. It translates to CASSLTGSHNQPQHF.

This clone was counted once. The chain couples TRBV6-1 to TRBJ2-7; D call uncertain. The CDR3 has 12 amino acids. V was pared by 6 bases and J by 0 bases, with 6 bases between. Germline V gene lookup returns CDR1 MNHNS and CDR2 SASEGT. This chain's CDR3 is CASRPPSYEQYF. The CDR3 DNA is TGTGCCAGCAGACCACCCTCCTACGAGCAGTACTTC.

This chain links TRBV5-1 with TRBJ2-3; TRBD2 matches at 15 bases. The length of the CDR3 is 16 residues. From germline, CDR1 is SGHRS and CDR2 YFSETQ. Trimming at V came to 4 bases and at J to 4 bases, leaving 4 bases not matched to a gene. The CDR3 sequence is CASSAGLAGGADTQYF. CDR3 coding DNA: TGCGCCAGCAGCGCGGGACTAGCGGGAGGCGCAGATACGCAGTATTTT.

V gene TRBV27 combines with J gene TRBJ1-1; possibly TRBD1 for D (5 bases). Germline CDR1 and CDR2: MNHEY and SMNVEV (reference sequence). The CDR3 length is 14 residues. Trimming took off 2 bases at V and 3 bases at J, with 10 bases between the two ends. Here the CDR3 DNA reads TGTGCCAGCAGTTTAGAGGGGCGGGACACTGAAGCTTTCTTT. This sequence encodes CASSLEGRDTEAFF.

The genes are TRBV10-3 and TRBJ1-2; D is ambiguous. V lost 3 bases, J lost 8 bases, and 13 bases lay in between. This CDR3 contains 13 residues. Germline V lookup: CDR1 ENHRY, CDR2 SYGVKD. In DNA, the CDR3 is TGTGCCATCAGTGAACCACATGGATACGGCTACACCTTC. Protein product: CAISEPHGYGYTF.

This chain connects TRBV5-4 to TRBJ2-3, with 7 nucleotides matching TRBD2. The CDR3 spans 16 residues. J lost 3 bases, V lost 6 bases, and 13 bases had no gene match. Germline V gene lookup returns CDR1 SGHNT and CDR2 YYREEE (reference sequence). The CDR3 region has the DNA TGTGCCAGCAACCTCGAGCGGGGTACTATTACAGATACGCAGTATTTT. This codes for CASNLERGTITDTQYF.

This sequence joins TRBV7-7 and TRBJ2-1; no clear D gene. The ends were cut back, 5 bases at V and 9 bases at J, with 23 bases in the middle. CDR1 is SSHAT and CDR2 is FNYEAQ in the germline V gene (reference sequence). The CDR3 is 16 residues long. The CDR3 bases are TGTGCCAGCAGCCTCCAGACAAGTTCAGCTTTTAGTGAGCAGTTCTTC. This encodes CASSLQTSSAFSEQFF.